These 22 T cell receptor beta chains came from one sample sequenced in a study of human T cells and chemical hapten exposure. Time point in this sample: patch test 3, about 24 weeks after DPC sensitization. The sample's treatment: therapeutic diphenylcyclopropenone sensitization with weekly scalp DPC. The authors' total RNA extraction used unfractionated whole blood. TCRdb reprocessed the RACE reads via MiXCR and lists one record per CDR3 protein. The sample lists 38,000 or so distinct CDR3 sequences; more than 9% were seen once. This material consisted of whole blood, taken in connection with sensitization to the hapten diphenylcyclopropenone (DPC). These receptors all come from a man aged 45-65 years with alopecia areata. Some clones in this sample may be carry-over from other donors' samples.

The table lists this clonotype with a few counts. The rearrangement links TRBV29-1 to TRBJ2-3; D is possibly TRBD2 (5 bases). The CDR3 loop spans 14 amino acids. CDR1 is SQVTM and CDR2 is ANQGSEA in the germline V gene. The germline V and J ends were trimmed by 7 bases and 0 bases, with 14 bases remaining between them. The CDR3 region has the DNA TGCAGCGCTATGGGAGAGGATAGCACAGATACGCAGTATTTT. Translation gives CSAMGEDSTDTQYF.

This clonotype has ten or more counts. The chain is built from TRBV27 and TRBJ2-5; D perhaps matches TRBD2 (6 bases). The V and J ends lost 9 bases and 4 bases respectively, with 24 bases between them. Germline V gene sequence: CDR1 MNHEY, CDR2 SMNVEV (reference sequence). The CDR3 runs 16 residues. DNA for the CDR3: TGTGCCAGTAAAGGAGGGTTTGGCCTCACCTTAGAGACCCAGTACTTC. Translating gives CASKGGFGLTLETQYF.

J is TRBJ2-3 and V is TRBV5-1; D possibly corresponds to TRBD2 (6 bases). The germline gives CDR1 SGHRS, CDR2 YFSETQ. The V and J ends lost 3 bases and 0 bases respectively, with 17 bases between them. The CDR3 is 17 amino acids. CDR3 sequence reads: CASSSLWDSSSTDTQYF. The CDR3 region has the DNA TGCGCCAGCAGCTCGCTGTGGGACTCCTCTAGCACAGATACGCAGTATTTT.

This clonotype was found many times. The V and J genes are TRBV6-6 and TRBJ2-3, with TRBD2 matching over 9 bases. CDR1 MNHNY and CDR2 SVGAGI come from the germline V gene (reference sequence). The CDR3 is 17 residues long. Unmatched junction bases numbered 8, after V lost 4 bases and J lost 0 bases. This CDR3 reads CASSFLGLAFSTDTQYF. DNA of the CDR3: TGTGCCAGCAGTTTCCTCGGACTAGCGTTTAGCACAGATACGCAGTATTTT.

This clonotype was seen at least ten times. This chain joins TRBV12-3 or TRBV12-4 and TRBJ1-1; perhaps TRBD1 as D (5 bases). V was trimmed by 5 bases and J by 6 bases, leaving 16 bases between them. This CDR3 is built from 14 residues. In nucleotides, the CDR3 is TGTGCCAGCAGTCACGGACACTCAGTGGCTGAAGCTTTCTTT. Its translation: CASSHGHSVAEAFF.

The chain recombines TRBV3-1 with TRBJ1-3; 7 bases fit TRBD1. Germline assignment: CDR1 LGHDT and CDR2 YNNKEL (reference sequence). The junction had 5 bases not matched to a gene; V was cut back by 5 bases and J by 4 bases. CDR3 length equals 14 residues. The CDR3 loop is CASSRQGVGNTIYF. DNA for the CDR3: TGTGCCAGCAGCAGACAGGGCGTCGGAAACACCATATATTTT.

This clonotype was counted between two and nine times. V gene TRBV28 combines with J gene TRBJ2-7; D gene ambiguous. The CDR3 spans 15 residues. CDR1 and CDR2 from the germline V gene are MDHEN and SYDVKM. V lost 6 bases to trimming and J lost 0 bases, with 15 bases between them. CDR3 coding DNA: TGTGCCAGCAGCCCCCGAGGATTCAGCTCCTACGAGCAGTACTTC. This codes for CASSPRGFSSYEQYF.

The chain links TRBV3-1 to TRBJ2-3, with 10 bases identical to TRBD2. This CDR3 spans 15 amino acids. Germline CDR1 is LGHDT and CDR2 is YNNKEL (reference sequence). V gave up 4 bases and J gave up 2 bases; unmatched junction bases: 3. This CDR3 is CASSLLAGDTDTQYF. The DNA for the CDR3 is TGTGCCAGCAGCCTTCTAGCGGGAGACACAGATACGCAGTATTTT.

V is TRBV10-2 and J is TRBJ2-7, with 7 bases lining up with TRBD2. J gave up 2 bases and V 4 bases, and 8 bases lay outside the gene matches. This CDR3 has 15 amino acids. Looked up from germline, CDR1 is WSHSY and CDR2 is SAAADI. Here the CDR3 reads CASSVEGGPPYEQYF. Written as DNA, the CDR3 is TGCGCCAGCAGTGTGGAGGGAGGGCCCCCCTACGAGCAGTACTTC.

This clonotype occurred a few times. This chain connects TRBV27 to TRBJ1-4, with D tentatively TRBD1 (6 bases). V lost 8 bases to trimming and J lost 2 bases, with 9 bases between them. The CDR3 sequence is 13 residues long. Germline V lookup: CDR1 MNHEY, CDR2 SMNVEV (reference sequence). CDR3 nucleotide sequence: TGTGCCAGCGGGACATCGACTAATGAAAAACTGTTTTTT. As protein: CASGTSTNEKLFF.

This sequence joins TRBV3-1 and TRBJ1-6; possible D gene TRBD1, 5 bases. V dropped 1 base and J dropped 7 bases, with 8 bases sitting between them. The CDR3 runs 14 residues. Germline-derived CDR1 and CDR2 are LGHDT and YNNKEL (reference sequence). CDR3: CASSQVAGNSPLHF. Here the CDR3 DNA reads TGTGCCAGCAGCCAAGTGGCAGGGAATTCACCCCTCCACTTT.

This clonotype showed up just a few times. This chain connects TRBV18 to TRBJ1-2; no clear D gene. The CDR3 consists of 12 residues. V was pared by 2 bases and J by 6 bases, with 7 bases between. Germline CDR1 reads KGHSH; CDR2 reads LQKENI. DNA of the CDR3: TGTGCCAGCTCACCATCGGATCATGGCTACACCTTC. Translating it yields CASSPSDHGYTF.

This CDR3 is CASSEAANYGYTF. CDR3 DNA: TGCGCCAGCAGTGAGGCAGCTAACTATGGCTACACCTTC. J is TRBJ1-2 and V is TRBV10-1; D remains ambiguous. The CDR3 length is 13 residues. The germline gives CDR1 WNHNN, CDR2 SYGVQD (reference sequence). V shed 2 bases and J shed 0 bases, with 4 bases lying between them.

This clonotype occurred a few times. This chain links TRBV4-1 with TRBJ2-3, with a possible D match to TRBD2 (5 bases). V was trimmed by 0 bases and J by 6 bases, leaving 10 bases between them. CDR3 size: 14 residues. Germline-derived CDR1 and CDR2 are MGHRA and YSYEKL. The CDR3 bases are TGCGCCAGCAGCCAAGAGGGGAGCGCGGATACGCAGTATTTT. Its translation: CASSQEGSADTQYF.

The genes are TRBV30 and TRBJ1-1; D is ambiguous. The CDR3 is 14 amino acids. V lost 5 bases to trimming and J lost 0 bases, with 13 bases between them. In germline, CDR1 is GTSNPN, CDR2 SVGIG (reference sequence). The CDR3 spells CAWGTRYMNTEAFF. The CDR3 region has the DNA TGTGCCTGGGGTACACGTTACATGAACACTGAAGCTTTCTTT. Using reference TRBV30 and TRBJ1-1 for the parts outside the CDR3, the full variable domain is SQTIHQWPATLVQPVGSPLSLECTVEGTSNPNLYWYRQAAGRGLQLLFYSVGIGQISSEVPQNLSASRPQDRQFILSSKKLLLSDSGFYLCAWGTRYMNTEAFFGQGTRLTVV.

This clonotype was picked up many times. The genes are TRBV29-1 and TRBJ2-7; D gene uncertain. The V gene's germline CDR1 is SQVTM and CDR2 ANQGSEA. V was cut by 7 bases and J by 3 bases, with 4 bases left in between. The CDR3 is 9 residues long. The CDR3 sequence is CSGNYEQYF. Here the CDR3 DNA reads TGCAGCGGTAACTACGAGCAGTACTTC.

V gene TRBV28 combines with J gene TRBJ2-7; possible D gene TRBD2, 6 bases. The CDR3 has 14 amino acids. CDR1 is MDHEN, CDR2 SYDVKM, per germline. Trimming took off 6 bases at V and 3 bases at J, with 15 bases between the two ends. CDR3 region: CASRVGRGRYEQYF. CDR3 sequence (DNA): TGTGCCAGCAGAGTGGGGCGGGGACGCTACGAGCAGTACTTC.

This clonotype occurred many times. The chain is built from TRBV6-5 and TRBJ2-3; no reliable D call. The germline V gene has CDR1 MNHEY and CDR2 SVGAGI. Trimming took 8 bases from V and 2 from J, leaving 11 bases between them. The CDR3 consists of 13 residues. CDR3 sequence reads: CASSPTATDTQYF. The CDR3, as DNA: TGTGCCAGCTCCCCGACGGCCACAGATACGCAGTATTTT.

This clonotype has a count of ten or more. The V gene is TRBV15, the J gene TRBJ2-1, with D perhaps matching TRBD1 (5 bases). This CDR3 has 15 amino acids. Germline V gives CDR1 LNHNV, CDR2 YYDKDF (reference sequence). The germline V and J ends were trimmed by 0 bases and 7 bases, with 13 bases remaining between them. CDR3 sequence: CATSRDGAGWNEQFF. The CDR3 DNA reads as TGTGCCACCAGCAGAGATGGGGCAGGGTGGAATGAGCAGTTCTTC.

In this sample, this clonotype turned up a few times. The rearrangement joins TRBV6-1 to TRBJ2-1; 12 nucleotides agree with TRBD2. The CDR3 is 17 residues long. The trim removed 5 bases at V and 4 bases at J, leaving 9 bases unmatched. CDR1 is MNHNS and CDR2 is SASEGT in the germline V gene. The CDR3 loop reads CASSSSPGLAGYNEQFF. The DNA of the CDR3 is TGTGCCAGCAGTTCCTCCCCTGGACTAGCGGGATACAATGAGCAGTTCTTC.

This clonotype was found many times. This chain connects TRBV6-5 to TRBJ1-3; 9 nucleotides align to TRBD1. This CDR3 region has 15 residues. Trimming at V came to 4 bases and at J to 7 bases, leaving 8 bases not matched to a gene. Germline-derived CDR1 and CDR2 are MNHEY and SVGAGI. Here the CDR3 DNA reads TGTGCCAGCAGTTCACAGGGGGCTAAAAGGAACACCATATATTTT. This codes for CASSSQGAKRNTIYF.

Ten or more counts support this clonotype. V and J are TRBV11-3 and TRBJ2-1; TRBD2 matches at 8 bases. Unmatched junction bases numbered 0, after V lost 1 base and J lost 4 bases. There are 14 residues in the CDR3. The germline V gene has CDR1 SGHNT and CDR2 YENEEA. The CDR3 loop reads CASSLAGGYNEQFF. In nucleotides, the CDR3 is TGTGCCAGCAGCTTAGCGGGAGGGTACAATGAGCAGTTCTTC.